The 4 T cell receptor beta chains below all came from one sample that was sequenced in a study of T-cell reconstitution after alpha-beta-depleted transplantation in children. Using unique molecular identifiers, the investigators prepared the TCRbeta library. TCRdb redid the calling of the PCR reads with MiXCR, one entry per CDR3 protein. The table lists around 230,000 distinct CDR3 sequences, approximately 15% of them singletons. Sequences were derived from PBMCs, mostly from graft donor cells, sampled 360 days after TCRalphabeta/CD19-depleted stem cell transplant. Receptors originate from a male patient between 2 and 15 years old who had a stem cell transplant for acute lymphoblastic leukemia, so the T cells may come from the graft donor.

This clonotype appeared many times. The chain couples TRBV7-9 to TRBJ2-1; 9 bases line up with TRBD2. Germline CDR1 is SEHNR and CDR2 is FQNEAQ (reference sequence). The CDR3 contains 16 residues. V was clipped by 2 bases and J by 2 bases; unmatched bases: 4. The chain's CDR3 is CASSLLRGGAYNEQFF. CDR3 sequence (DNA): TGTGCCAGCAGCTTATTGCGGGGGGGCGCCTACAATGAGCAGTTCTTC.

Comments on this clonotype: A much larger clonotype is one base distant, so this may be a read error. The V and J genes are TRBV15 and TRBJ2-5; D call uncertain. This CDR3 is built from 14 residues. Germline CDR1 LNHNV, CDR2 YYDKDF (reference sequence). V was pared by 7 bases and J by 1 base, with 13 bases between. CDR3 sequence (DNA): TGTGCCACCACCAGCGACCAACGCCAAGAGACCCAGTACTTC. It specifies CATTSDQRQETQYF.

This clonotype has more than one count but fewer than ten. This chain connects TRBV27 to TRBJ2-7, with D possibly being TRBD1 or TRBD2 (5 bases each). The V end lost 4 bases, the J end lost 4 bases, and 14 bases lay between the germline ends. Germline V gene lookup returns CDR1 MNHEY and CDR2 SMNVEV (reference sequence). The CDR3 is made up of 14 amino acids. This chain's CDR3 is CASSYQGREYEQYF. DNA for the CDR3: TGTGCCAGCAGTTATCAGGGTAGGGAGTACGAGCAGTACTTC.

This clonotype appeared many times. The chain carries TRBV5-1 and TRBJ2-1; 11 bases align to TRBD1. V lost 3 bases, J lost 2 bases, and 1 base stayed unmatched. CDR3 length equals 15 residues. Per the germline V gene, CDR1 is SGHRS and CDR2 is YFSETQ. The CDR3: CASSSGQGAYNEQFF. CDR3 nucleotide sequence: TGCGCCAGCAGCTCGGGACAGGGGGCCTACAATGAGCAGTTCTTC.